The 5 T cell receptor beta chains below come from one sample, sequenced in a study of blood T cell repertoires in COVID-19. Here immunoSEQ multiplex PCR was the method, and the copy in TCRdb shows in-frame clones only, minus some. Of about 50,000 clones listed, roughly 84% are singletons. The specimen sequenced was peripheral blood. The receptors derive from a man aged 50 or older with active COVID-19.

V gene TRBV2 combines with J gene TRBJ2-1; the D gene is possibly TRBD2 (6 bases). The V gene's germline CDR1 is SNHLY and CDR2 FYNNEI. The CDR3 spans 13 residues. Trimming took off 1 base at V and 6 bases at J, with 7 bases between the two ends. The CDR3 coding sequence is TGTGCCAGCAGTGAAGGACTAGTCAATGAGCAGTTCTTC. It specifies CASSEGLVNEQFF.

J is TRBJ1-1 and V is TRBV28, with 12 bases lining up with TRBD1. The CDR3 runs to 16 residues. Germline values: CDR1 MDHEN, CDR2 SYDVKM. V was clipped by 6 bases and J by 5 bases; unmatched bases: 10. CDR3 region: CASRFRDRGLGTEAFF. The CDR3, as DNA: TGTGCCAGCAGATTTCGGGACAGGGGGCTGGGGACTGAAGCTTTCTTT.

This clone has just one count. The genes are TRBV5-4 and TRBJ2-3; D is uncertain. Germline V gene data show CDR1 as SGHNT and CDR2 as YYREEE (reference sequence). V was shortened by 0 bases and J by 1 base, with 3 bases between the two germline ends. This CDR3 comprises 13 residues. The chain's CDR3 is CASSLAGTDTQYF. CDR3 nucleotides: TGTGCCAGCAGCTTGGCCGGCACAGATACGCAGTATTTT. Complete variable domain (other parts from reference TRBV5-4 and TRBJ2-3): ETGVTQSPTHLIKTRGQQVTLRCSSQSGHNTVSWYQQALGQGPQFIFQYYREEENGRGNFPPRFSGLQFPNYSSELNVNALELDDSALYLCASSLAGTDTQYFGPGTRLTVL.

The chain has TRBV20-1 and TRBJ2-3; D may be TRBD2 (6 bases). Germline V gives CDR1 DFQATT, CDR2 SNEGSKA (reference sequence). The V and J ends lost 3 bases and 0 bases respectively, with 13 bases between them. The CDR3 extends over 15 amino acids. CDR3 nucleotide sequence: TGCAGTGCTAGTAGGAGGGGCACTAGCACAGATACGCAGTATTTT. Protein product: CSASRRGTSTDTQYF.

This clone was observed a few times. J is TRBJ1-4 and V is TRBV28; possibly TRBD1 for D (5 bases). Germline loops: CDR1 MDHEN, CDR2 SYDVKM. The ends were cut back, 4 bases at V and 8 bases at J, with 17 bases in the middle. CDR3 size: 15 residues. CDR3 residues: CASSSPGQGNEKLFF. CDR3 in DNA: TGTGCCAGCAGTTCCCCCGGGCAGGGAAACGAAAAACTGTTTTTT.